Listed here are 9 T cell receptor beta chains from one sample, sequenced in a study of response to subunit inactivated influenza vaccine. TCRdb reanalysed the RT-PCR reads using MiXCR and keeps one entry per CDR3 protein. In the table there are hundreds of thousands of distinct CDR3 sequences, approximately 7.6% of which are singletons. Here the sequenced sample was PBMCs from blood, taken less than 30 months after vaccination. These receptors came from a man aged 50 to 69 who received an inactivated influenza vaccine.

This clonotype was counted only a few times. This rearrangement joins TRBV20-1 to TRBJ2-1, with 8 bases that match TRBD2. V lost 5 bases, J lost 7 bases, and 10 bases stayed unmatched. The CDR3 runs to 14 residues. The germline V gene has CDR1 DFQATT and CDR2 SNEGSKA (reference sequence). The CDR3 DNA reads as TGCAGTGCTCCCACGGGCGGGAGGAGAAATGAGCAGTTCTTC. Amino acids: CSAPTGGRRNEQFF.

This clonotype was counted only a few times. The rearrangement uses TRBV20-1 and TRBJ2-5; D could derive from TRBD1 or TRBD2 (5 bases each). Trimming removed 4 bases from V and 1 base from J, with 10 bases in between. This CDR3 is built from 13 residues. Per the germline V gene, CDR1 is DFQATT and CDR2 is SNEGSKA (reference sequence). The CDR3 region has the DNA TGCAGTGCTAAAGTTGGGGGCCAAGAGACCCAGTACTTC. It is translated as CSAKVGGQETQYF.

CDR3 sequence reads: CASSLAAGGSWEAFF. CDR3 nucleotide sequence: TGTGCCAGCAGTTTGGCAGCAGGGGGCTCGTGGGAAGCTTTCTTT. The chain is built from TRBV12-3 or TRBV12-4 and TRBJ1-1, with TRBD1 matching over 8 bases. The CDR3 is made up of 15 amino acids. V dropped 3 bases and J dropped 8; count of bases not matched to a gene: 11.

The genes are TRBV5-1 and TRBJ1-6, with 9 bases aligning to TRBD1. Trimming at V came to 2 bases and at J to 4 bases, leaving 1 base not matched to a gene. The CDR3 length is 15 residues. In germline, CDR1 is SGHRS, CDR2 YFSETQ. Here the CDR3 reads CASSLDRGYNSPLHF. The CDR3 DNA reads TGCGCCAGCAGCTTAGACAGGGGGTATAATTCACCCCTCCACTTT.

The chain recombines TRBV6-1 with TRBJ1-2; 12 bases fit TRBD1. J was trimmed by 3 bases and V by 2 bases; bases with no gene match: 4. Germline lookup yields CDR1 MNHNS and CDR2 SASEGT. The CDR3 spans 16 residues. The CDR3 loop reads CASSEIRDRGHYGYTF. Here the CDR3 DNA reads TGTGCCAGCAGTGAAATTCGGGACAGGGGGCACTATGGCTACACCTTC.

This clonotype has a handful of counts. The CDR3 DNA follows: TGTGCCAGCAGCTTTAGCGGGGGCTCCTACAATGAGCAGTTCTTC. It encodes CASSFSGGSYNEQFF. The chain recombines TRBV5-8 with TRBJ2-1; TRBD2 agrees at 9 bases. CDR1 and CDR2 (germline): SGHTS, YDEGEE. The trim removed 2 bases at V and 0 bases at J, leaving 0 bases unmatched. The CDR3 has 15 amino acids.

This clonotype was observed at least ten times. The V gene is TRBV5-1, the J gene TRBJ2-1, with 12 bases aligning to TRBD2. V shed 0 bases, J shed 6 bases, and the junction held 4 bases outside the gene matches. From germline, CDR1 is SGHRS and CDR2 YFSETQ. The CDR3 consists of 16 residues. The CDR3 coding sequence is TGCGCCAGCAGCTTGGCCGGGACTAGCGGGTCCAATGAGCAGTTCTTC. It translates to CASSLAGTSGSNEQFF.

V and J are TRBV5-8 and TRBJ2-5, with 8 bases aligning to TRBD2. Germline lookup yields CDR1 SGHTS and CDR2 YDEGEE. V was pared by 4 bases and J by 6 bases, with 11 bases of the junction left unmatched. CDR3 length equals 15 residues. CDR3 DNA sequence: TGTGCCAGCAGCCGACGGGAGCTAGCGGGTCAGACCCAGTACTTC. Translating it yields CASSRRELAGQTQYF.

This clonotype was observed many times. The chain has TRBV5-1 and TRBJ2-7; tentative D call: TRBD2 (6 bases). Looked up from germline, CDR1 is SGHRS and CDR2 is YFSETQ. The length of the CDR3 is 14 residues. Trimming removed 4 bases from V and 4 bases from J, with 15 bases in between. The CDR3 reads CASSTGGHIYEQYF. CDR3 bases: TGCGCCAGCAGCACTGGAGGGCATATTTACGAGCAGTACTTC.